This T cell receptor (beta chain) emerged from a study of shared clonotypes between healthy human individuals. Study observations and caveats: The represented genetic and exposure-history diversity was limited by the small number of donors.

Regarding this clone: What it recognizes is unknown.

Naive CD8 cells lacked CD45RO, underwent positive selection for CCR7 and left out terminally differentiated effector memory CD45RA+ cells. Trimming took off 5 bases at V and 0 bases at J, with 14 bases between the two ends. There are 15 residues in the CDR3. Looked up from germline, CDR1 is SGHVS and CDR2 is FQNEAQ. Here immunoSEQ multiplex PCR was the method, and the copy in TCRdb shows in-frame clones only, minus some. Of 2 million or so clones detected, about 94% appear once; the ten largest clones hold about 1.1%. Sequencing was performed on naive CD8+ T cells sorted from blood. The chain joins TRBV7-8 to TRBJ2-7; D could derive from TRBD1 or TRBD2 (6 bases each). The clonotype originates from a man between 18 and 35 years old in good health. CDR3 sequence reads: CASSTPTGASYEQYF. CDR3 sequence (DNA): TGTGCCAGCAGCACACCGACGGGGGCCTCCTACGAGCAGTACTTC.